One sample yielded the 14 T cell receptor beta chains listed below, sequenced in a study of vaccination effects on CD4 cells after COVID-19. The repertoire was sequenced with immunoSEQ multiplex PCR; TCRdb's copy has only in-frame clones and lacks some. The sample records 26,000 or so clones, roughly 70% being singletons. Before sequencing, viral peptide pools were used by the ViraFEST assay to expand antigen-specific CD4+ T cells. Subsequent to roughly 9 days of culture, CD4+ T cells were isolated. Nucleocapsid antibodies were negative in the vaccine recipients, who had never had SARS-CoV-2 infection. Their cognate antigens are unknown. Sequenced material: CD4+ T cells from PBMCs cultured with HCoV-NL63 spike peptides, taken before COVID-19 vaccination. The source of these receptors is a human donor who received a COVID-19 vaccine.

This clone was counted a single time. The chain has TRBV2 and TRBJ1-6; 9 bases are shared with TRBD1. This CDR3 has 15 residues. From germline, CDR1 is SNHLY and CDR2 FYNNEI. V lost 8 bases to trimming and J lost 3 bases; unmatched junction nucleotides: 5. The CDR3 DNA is TGTGCCAGCTCCCGGACAGGGGACTATAATTCACCCCTCCACTTT. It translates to CASSRTGDYNSPLHF. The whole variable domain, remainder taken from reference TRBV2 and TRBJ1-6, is EPEVTQTPSHQVTQMGQEVILRCVPISNHLYFYWYRQILGQKVEFLVSFYNNEISEKSEIFDDQFSVERPDGSNFTLKIRSTKLEDSAMYFCASSRTGDYNSPLHFGNGTRLTVT.

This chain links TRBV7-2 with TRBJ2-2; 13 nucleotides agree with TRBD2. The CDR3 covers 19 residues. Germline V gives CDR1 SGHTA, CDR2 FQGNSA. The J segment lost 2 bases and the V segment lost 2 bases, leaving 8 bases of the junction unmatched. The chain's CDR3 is CASSLRGLAGLRNTGELFF. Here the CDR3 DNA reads TGTGCCAGCAGCTTAAGGGGACTAGCGGGACTCCGTAACACCGGGGAGCTGTTTTTT.

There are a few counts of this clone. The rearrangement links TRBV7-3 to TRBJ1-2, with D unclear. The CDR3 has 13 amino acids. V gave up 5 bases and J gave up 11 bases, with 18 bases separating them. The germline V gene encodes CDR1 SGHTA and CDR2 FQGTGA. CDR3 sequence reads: CASSPGLNGKYTF. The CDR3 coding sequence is TGTGCCAGCAGCCCTGGGTTGAATGGGAAATACACCTTC.

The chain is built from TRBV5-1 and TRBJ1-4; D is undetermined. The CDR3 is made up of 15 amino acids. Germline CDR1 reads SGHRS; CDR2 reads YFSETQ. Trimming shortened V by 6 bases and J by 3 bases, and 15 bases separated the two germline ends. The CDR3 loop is CASTRSGTANEKLFF. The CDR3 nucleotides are TGCGCCAGCACTAGGTCGGGCACCGCTAATGAAAAACTGTTTTTT. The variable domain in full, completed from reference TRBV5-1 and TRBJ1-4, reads KAGVTQTPRYLIKTRGQQVTLSCSPISGHRSVSWYQQTPGQGLQFLFEYFSETQRNKGNFPGRFSGRQFSNSRSEMNVSTLELGDSALYLCASTRSGTANEKLFFGSGTQLSVL.

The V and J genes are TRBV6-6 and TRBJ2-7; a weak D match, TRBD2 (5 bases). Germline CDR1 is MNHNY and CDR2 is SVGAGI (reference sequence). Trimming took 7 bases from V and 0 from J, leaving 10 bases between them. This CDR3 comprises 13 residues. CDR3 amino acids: CASTRGISYEQYF. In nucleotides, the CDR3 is TGTGCCAGCACTCGGGGAATCTCCTACGAGCAGTACTTC.

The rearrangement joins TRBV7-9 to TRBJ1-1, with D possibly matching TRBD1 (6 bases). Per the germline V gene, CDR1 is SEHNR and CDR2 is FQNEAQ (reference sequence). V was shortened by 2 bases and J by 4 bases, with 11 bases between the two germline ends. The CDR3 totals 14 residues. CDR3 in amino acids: CASSLRGDGTEAFF. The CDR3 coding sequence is TGTGCCAGCAGCTTAAGGGGGGATGGCACTGAAGCTTTCTTT.

The CDR3 sequence: CASSYRGPGEKLFF. The CDR3 DNA reads TGCGCCAGCAGCTACAGGGGGCCGGGAGAAAAACTGTTTTTT. This chain links TRBV5-1 with TRBJ1-4; TRBD1 matches 9 bases. CDR3 length: 14 residues. J lost 8 bases, V lost 3 bases, and 5 bases had no gene match. Germline values: CDR1 SGHRS, CDR2 YFSETQ.

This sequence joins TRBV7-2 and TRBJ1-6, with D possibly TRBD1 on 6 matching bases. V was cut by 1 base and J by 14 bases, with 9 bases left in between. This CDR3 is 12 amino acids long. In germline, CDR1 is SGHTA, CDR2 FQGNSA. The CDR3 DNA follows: TGTGCCAGCAGCTTAGGGGCAGGGGCCCTCCACTTT. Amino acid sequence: CASSLGAGALHF.

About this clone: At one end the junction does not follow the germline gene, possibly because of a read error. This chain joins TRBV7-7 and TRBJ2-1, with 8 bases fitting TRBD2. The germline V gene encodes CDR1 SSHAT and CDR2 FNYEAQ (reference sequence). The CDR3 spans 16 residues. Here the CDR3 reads CASSLGPQRGYNEQFF. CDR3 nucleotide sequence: TGTGCTAGCAGCTTAGGGCCTCAGCGGGGGTACAATGAGCAGTTCTTC.

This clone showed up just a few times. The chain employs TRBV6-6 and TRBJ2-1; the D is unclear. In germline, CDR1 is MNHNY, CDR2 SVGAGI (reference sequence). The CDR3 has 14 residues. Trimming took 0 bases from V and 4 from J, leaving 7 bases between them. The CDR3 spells CASSYSRVYNEQFF. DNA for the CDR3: TGTGCCAGCAGTTACTCTCGGGTGTACAATGAGCAGTTCTTC.

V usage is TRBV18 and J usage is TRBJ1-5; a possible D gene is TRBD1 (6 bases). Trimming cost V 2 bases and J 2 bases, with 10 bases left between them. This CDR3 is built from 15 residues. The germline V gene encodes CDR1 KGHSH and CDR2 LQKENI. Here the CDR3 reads CASSPGGWGNQPQHF. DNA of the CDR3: TGTGCCAGCTCACCAGGGGGCTGGGGCAATCAGCCCCAGCATTTT.

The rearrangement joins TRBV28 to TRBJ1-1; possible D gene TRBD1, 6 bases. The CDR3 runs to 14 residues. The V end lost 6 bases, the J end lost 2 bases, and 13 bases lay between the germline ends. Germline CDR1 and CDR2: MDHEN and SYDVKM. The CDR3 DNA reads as TGTGCCAGCAGACCGGGGGGGCTAAACACTGAAGCTTTCTTT. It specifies CASRPGGLNTEAFF.

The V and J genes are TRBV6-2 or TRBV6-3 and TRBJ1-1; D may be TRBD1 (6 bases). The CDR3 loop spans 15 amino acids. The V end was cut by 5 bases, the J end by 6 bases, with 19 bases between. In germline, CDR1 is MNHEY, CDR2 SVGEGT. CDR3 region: CASSPRRGSFAEAFF. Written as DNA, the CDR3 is TGTGCCAGCAGTCCACGAAGGGGGAGTTTCGCTGAAGCTTTCTTT.

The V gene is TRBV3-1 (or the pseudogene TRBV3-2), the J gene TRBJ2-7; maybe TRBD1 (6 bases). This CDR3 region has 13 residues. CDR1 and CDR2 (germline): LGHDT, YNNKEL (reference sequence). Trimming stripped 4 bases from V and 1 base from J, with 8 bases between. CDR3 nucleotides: TGTGCCAGCAGCCGAACAGGGTCCTACGAGCAGTACTTC. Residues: CASSRTGSYEQYF.